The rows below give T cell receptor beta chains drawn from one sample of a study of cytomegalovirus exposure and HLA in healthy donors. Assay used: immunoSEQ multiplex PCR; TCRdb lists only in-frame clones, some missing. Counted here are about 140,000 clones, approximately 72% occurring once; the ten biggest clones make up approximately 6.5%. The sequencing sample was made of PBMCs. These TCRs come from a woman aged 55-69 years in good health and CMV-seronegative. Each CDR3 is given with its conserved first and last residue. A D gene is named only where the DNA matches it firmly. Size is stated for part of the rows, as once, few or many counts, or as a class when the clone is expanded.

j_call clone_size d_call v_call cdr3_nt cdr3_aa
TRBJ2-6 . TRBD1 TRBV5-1 TGCGCCAGCAGCTTGGGGGGACAGGGGACGCATGGGGCCAACGTCCTGACTTTC CASSLGGQGTHGANVLTF
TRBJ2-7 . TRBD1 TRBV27 TGTGCCAGCAGTTTGGGGGACAGCTACGAGCAGTACTTC CASSLGDSYEQYF
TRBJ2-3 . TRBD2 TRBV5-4 TGTGCCAGCAGCTTGGGTCGGGGGGGAGGCACAGATACGCAGTATTTT CASSLGRGGGTDTQYF
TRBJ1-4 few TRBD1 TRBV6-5 TGTGCCAGCAGTGGGACAGGGGGGATCTATGAAAAACTGTTTTTT CASSGTGGIYEKLFF
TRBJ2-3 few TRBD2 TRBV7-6 TGTGCCAGCAGCGTACTAGCGGGAGGGGGCACAGATACGCAGTATTTT CASSVLAGGGTDTQYF
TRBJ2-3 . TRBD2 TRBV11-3 TGTGCCAGCAGCTGGGGACTAGCGGGTACAGATACGCAGTATTTT CASSWGLAGTDTQYF
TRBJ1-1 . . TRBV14 TGTGCCAGCAGCCAAGATGGCCTTGGGGGGGTAGCTTTCTTT CASSQDGLGGVAFF
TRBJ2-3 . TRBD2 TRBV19 TGTGCCAGTAGTACCCCGTTCGGGGGGACCTTCACAGATACGCAGTATTTT CASSTPFGGTFTDTQYF
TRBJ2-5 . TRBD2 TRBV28 TGTGCCAGCAGCCCCGGGGGGGGGCGTTGGGAGGAGACCCAGTACTTC CASSPGGGRWEETQYF
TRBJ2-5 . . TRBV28 TGTGCCAGCAGCTCAGGGGGAGGTTTACAAGAGACCCAGTACTTC CASSSGGGLQETQYF